The next 23 T cell receptor beta chains were all read from a single sample in a study of molecular identifiers for immune sequencing clone quantification. TCRdb reprocessed the PCR reads via MiXCR and lists one record per CDR3 protein. The table has about 630,000 distinct CDR3 sequences, roughly 23% seen once. Sequencing was carried out using naive CD8+ T cells from blood, with Jurkat cell RNA spiked in. As to subset: FACS-sorted CD8+CD4-CCR7+CD45RA+ naive T cells. These receptors originate from a human donor in good health. Some libraries in this study had Jurkat cell RNA spiked in.

Concerning this clonotype itself: Since no conserved phenylalanine or tryptophan closes the CDR3, a read error is the likely cause. The V call is TRBV19, the J call TRBJ1-6; TRBD1 aligns across 7 bases. The CDR3 sequence is 15 residues long. V lost 4 bases and J lost 10; bases outside the gene matches: 10. Germline CDR1 and CDR2: LNHDA and SQIVND (reference sequence). CDR3 region: CASSNGDRVGSPLHL. The CDR3, as DNA: TGTGCCAGTAGTAACGGCGACAGGGTAGGCTCACCCCTCCACCTT.

In regard to this clonotype: This sequence may be a read error, since a much larger clone differs from it by one base. The CDR3 protein is CASNPTVGGTEAFF. DNA for the CDR3: TGTGCCAGCAACCCGACCGTGGGCGGCACTGAAGCTTTCTTT. The V call is TRBV12-3 or TRBV12-4, the J call TRBJ1-1, with D unresolved. The CDR3 has 14 residues. The V gene lost 7 bases and the J gene lost 4 bases, with 16 bases spanning the gap.

Only a few counts were recorded for this clonotype. The gene calls are TRBV3-1 and TRBJ1-6; no reliable D call. This CDR3 contains 11 residues. Trimming stripped 3 bases from V and 6 bases from J, with 0 bases between. The germline gives CDR1 LGHDT, CDR2 YNNKEL (reference sequence). For the CDR3, the DNA is TGTGCCAGCAGCCATAATTCACCCCTCCACTTT. Translation gives CASSHNSPLHF.

This clonotype was seen ten or more times. The rearrangement links TRBV9 to TRBJ2-3; 13 bases agree with TRBD2. The germline V gene encodes CDR1 SGDLS and CDR2 YYNGEE. The length of the CDR3 is 16 residues. J gave up 4 bases and V 0 bases, and 2 bases lay outside the gene matches. The CDR3: CASSVELAGGPDTQYF. CDR3 nucleotides: TGTGCCAGCAGCGTAGAACTAGCGGGAGGGCCAGATACGCAGTATTTT. The whole variable domain, remainder taken from reference TRBV9 and TRBJ2-3, is DSGVTQTPKHLITATGQRVTLRCSPRSGDLSVYWYQQSLDQGLQFLIQYYNGEERAKGNILERFSAQQFPDLHSELNLSSLELGDSALYFCASSVELAGGPDTQYFGPGTRLTVL.

The chain is built from TRBV19 and TRBJ2-2; no clear D gene. The CDR3 spans 15 residues. Germline V lookup: CDR1 LNHDA, CDR2 SQIVND (reference sequence). The ends were cut back, 4 bases at V and 0 bases at J, with 9 bases in the middle. In DNA form, the CDR3 reads TGTGCCAGTAGTAAGGGCGGATCGAACACCGGGGAGCTGTTTTTT. This gives the protein CASSKGGSNTGELFF.

Details on this clonotype: This may be a read error, as it is one base from a much larger clone. The chain is built from TRBV7-2 and TRBJ2-3; 14 positions match TRBD2. CDR1 is SGHTA and CDR2 is FQGNSA in the germline V gene. The CDR3 has 18 amino acids. The CDR3: CARSLEGLAGGQTDTQYF. The CDR3 bases are TGTGCCCGCAGCTTAGAAGGACTAGCGGGGGGTCAAACAGATACGCAGTATTTT.

Comment on this clonotype: This could be a read error, since a much larger clone is one nucleotide away. The V call is TRBV20-1, the J call TRBJ2-3, with D unclear. Deletions cut 0 bases from V and 6 bases from J, with 10 bases between. Germline assignment: CDR1 DFQATT and CDR2 SNEGSKA (reference sequence). CDR3 size: 13 residues. The CDR3 here is CSARDPDPDTQYF. The CDR3 nucleotides are TGCAGTGCTAGAGATCCGGATCCGGATACGCAGTATTTT.

Many counts were recorded for this clonotype. This sequence joins TRBV9 and TRBJ1-2; 8 nucleotides match TRBD1. The CDR3 loop spans 17 amino acids. V lost 4 bases, J lost 6 bases, and 17 bases stayed unmatched. Germline V gene data show CDR1 as SGDLS and CDR2 as YYNGEE. For the CDR3, the DNA is TGTGCCAGCAGCCCAGACCACCGGACAGGGCTTTTTAATGGCTACACCTTC. It yields the protein CASSPDHRTGLFNGYTF.

This clonotype has a count of ten or more. The chain is built from TRBV19 and TRBJ2-3; 7 bases map to TRBD1. This CDR3 comprises 16 residues. V shed 6 bases and J 0 bases; nucleotides not matched to a gene: 9. Germline assignment: CDR1 LNHDA and CDR2 SQIVND (reference sequence). CDR3 sequence reads: CASSRGQPSSTDTQYF. In DNA form, the CDR3 reads TGTGCCAGTAGCAGGGGACAGCCATCTAGCACAGATACGCAGTATTTT.

Points on this clonotype: The final CDR3 position lacks the conserved phenylalanine or tryptophan, pointing to a likely read error. This chain connects TRBV5-1 to TRBJ2-5; D is undetermined. The CDR3 covers 14 residues. Trimming cost V 5 bases and J 5 bases, with 16 bases left between them. Germline CDR1 is SGHRS and CDR2 is YFSETQ. The CDR3 sequence is CASRVFYDTETQYL. The CDR3 nucleotides read TGCGCCAGCAGGGTGTTCTATGACACGGAGACCCAGTACCTC.

Note on this clonotype: A much larger clone is a single base away; this may be a read error. The V gene is TRBV7-9, the J gene TRBJ2-7; a possible D gene is TRBD2 (6 bases). CDR1 and CDR2 from the germline V gene are SEHNR and FQNEAQ (reference sequence). The CDR3 totals 13 residues. The CDR3 DNA follows: TGTGCCAGCGTGGGGGGAAGCTCCTACGAGCAGCACTTC. It translates to CASVGGSSYEQHF.

As concerns this clonotype: A much more abundant neighbour one base away suggests this may be a read error. V gene TRBV2 combines with J gene TRBJ2-3, with 7 positions matching TRBD1. This CDR3 is built from 17 residues. Germline V gene data show CDR1 as SNHLY and CDR2 as FYNNEI. CDR3 sequence: CAGRYIRTGRGTDTQYF. The CDR3 bases are TGTGCCGGCAGATACATAAGGACAGGCCGGGGCACAGATACGCAGTATTTT.

A remark on this clonotype: It may be a read error: a sequence one base away is much more abundant. The genes are TRBV4-3 and TRBJ1-1; D ambiguous. V dropped 0 bases and J dropped 6 bases, with 17 bases sitting between them. Germline V gene lookup returns CDR1 LGHNA and CDR2 YSLEER. CDR3 length: 16 residues. The CDR3 spells CASSQDLELGYAEAFF. For the CDR3, the DNA is TGCGCCAGCAGCCAAGATCTTGAACTAGGTTACGCTGAAGCTTTCTTT.

With respect to this clonotype: A much larger clone differs from this one at a single base, so this may be a read error. The chain carries TRBV4-3 and TRBJ2-7; D uncertain. This CDR3 has 14 amino acids. V lost 0 bases and J 4 bases, leaving 10 bases between the germline ends. Germline V gene lookup returns CDR1 LGHNA and CDR2 YSLEER. CDR3: CASSQDFGWYEQYF. The CDR3 region has the DNA TGCGCCAGCAGCCAAGATTTCGGGTGGTACGAGCAGTACTTC.

The chain is built from TRBV13 and TRBJ2-1; 9 nucleotides agree with TRBD1. The V and J ends lost 3 bases and 9 bases, in that order; junction bases with no gene match: 6. The CDR3 consists of 14 residues. Per the germline V gene, CDR1 is PRHDT and CDR2 is FYEKMQ (reference sequence). CDR3 region: CASSFGTGSGEQFF. The DNA for the CDR3 is TGTGCCAGCAGCTTCGGGACAGGGAGCGGTGAGCAGTTCTTC.

To note about this clonotype: The missing conserved phenylalanine or tryptophan at the end of this CDR3 makes a read error likely. This sequence joins TRBV19 and TRBJ1-1; the match to TRBD1 covers 8 bases. Germline-derived CDR1 and CDR2 are LNHDA and SQIVND (reference sequence). The CDR3 has 14 residues. The ends lost 6 bases at V and 5 bases at J; junction bases unmatched: 8. This CDR3 is CASSLGQGRTEAFL. CDR3 nucleotide sequence: TGTGCCAGTAGCCTAGGACAGGGAAGGACTGAAGCTTTCCTT.

In this sample, this clonotype turned up a few times. This chain uses TRBV5-6 with TRBJ2-7; TRBD2 is a possible D gene (5 bases). This CDR3 is 15 amino acids long. The germline V gene encodes CDR1 SGHDT and CDR2 YYEEEE. V was pared by 1 base and J by 2 bases, with 13 bases between. CDR3 in DNA: TGTGCCAGCAGCTTGTGGGTAGCGACACCCTACGAGCAGTACTTC. It specifies CASSLWVATPYEQYF.

This clonotype was counted a few times. The chain couples TRBV27 to TRBJ2-1; the D gene is possibly TRBD2 (6 bases). Per the germline V gene, CDR1 is MNHEY and CDR2 is SMNVEV (reference sequence). This CDR3 has 15 residues. Trimming took off 1 base at V and 6 bases at J, with 13 bases between the two ends. The CDR3 is CASSLYGGAPNEQFF. The CDR3 nucleotides are TGTGCCAGCAGTTTATACGGGGGAGCTCCCAATGAGCAGTTCTTC.

V gene TRBV30 combines with J gene TRBJ2-1, with TRBD2 matching over 12 bases. The CDR3 extends over 16 amino acids. V lost 5 bases, J lost 8 bases, and 13 bases stayed unmatched. Germline V gives CDR1 GTSNPN, CDR2 SVGIG (reference sequence). This chain's CDR3 is CAWCARLAGVVYEQFF. The CDR3 DNA reads TGTGCCTGGTGTGCCCGACTAGCGGGAGTCGTATATGAGCAGTTCTTC.

V usage is TRBV20-1 and J usage is TRBJ2-7; maybe TRBD2 (5 bases). The CDR3 extends over 15 amino acids. V lost 4 bases and J 0 bases, leaving 16 bases between the germline ends. In germline, CDR1 is DFQATT, CDR2 SNEGSKA (reference sequence). This CDR3 reads CSAKKKAESSYEQYF. The CDR3 DNA sequence: TGCAGTGCTAAAAAAAAAGCGGAGAGCTCCTACGAGCAGTACTTC.

The V and J genes are TRBV5-4 and TRBJ2-7; D is uncertain. CDR3 length: 15 amino acids. Germline assignment: CDR1 SGHNT and CDR2 YYREEE (reference sequence). V was cut by 0 bases and J by 2 bases, with 12 bases left in between. CDR3 in amino acids: CASSLGWGQTYEQYF. The CDR3 DNA is TGTGCCAGCAGCTTGGGGTGGGGTCAGACCTACGAGCAGTACTTC. Combining the CDR3 with reference TRBV5-4 and TRBJ2-7 gives the whole variable domain ETGVTQSPTHLIKTRGQQVTLRCSSQSGHNTVSWYQQALGQGPQFIFQYYREEENGRGNFPPRFSGLQFPNYSSELNVNALELDDSALYLCASSLGWGQTYEQYFGPGTRLTVT.

This clonotype was detected a few times. V is TRBV29-1 and J is TRBJ1-4, with 8 bases fitting TRBD1. CDR1 and CDR2 (germline): SQVTM, ANQGSEA. V was pared by 6 bases and J by 7 bases, with 10 bases of the junction left unmatched. The CDR3 runs to 14 residues. CDR3 sequence reads: CSVGVQGAGEKLFF. The DNA for the CDR3 is TGCAGCGTGGGGGTGCAGGGGGCGGGTGAAAAACTGTTTTTT.

This clonotype has a handful of counts. The DNA for the CDR3 is TGTGCCAGCAGTTTTCCGACAGGGCTTACGGACGAGCAGTACTTC. It specifies CASSFPTGLTDEQYF. V and J are TRBV12-3 or TRBV12-4 and TRBJ2-7, with 7 bases identical to TRBD1. V lost 3 bases to trimming and J lost 5 bases; unmatched junction nucleotides: 10. The CDR3 has 15 amino acids.